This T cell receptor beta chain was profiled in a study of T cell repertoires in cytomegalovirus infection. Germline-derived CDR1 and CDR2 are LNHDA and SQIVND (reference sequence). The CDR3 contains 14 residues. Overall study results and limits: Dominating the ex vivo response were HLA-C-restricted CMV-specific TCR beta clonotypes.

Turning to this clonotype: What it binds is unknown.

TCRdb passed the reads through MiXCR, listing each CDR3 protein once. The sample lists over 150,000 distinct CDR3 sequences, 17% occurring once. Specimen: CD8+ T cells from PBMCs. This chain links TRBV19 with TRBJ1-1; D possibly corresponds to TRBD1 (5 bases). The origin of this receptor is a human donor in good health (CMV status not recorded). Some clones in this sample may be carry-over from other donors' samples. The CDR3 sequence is CASGDGALNTEAFF. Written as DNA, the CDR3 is TGTGCTTCGGGGGACGGAGCCTTGAACACTGAAGCTTTCTTT.